This entry lists 6 T cell receptor beta chains sequenced from one sample in a study of cytomegalovirus exposure and HLA in healthy donors (dated by TCRdb to 2016 to 2017). Libraries were made using the immunoSEQ multiplex PCR assay. For the multiplex PCR, a mixture combining 60 forward primers for TCR Vbeta segments and 13 reverse primers for TCR Jbeta segments was used. The immuneACCESS repertoire file appears here via TCRdb, limited to in-frame rearrangements. These files lack a portion of the clones; in checked studies, under half of the deficit traces to unresolved V genes, and the cause of the others is not known. This sample gives about 140,000 clones in total; about 70% of them show up just once. The ten largest account for approximately 2.8% of the sample. The specimen sequenced was PBMCs. Receptors originate from a male donor in good health and CMV-seronegative.

The rearrangement uses TRBV7-6 and TRBJ1-1; 9 positions agree with TRBD1. CDR1 SGHVS and CDR2 FNYEAQ come from the germline V gene. The CDR3 is 15 amino acids. The ends lost 4 bases at V and 4 bases at J; junction bases unmatched: 7. The CDR3 nucleotides are TGTGCCAGCAGCTCAGGGGGACAGGGAAGCACTGAAGCTTTCTTT. Its protein is CASSSGGQGSTEAFF.

V and J are TRBV11-2 and TRBJ1-2; D might be TRBD1 (5 bases). Germline loops: CDR1 SGHAT, CDR2 FQNNGV. The CDR3 spans 17 residues. V lost 2 bases and J lost 6, with 22 bases in between. CDR3 residues: CASSLRLSQGPINGYTF. CDR3 nucleotide sequence: TGTGCCAGCAGCTTACGCCTCTCGCAGGGCCCTATAAATGGCTACACCTTC.

The V gene is TRBV2, the J gene TRBJ1-1; the D gene is possibly TRBD1 (6 bases). The CDR3 consists of 12 residues. Germline V gene data show CDR1 as SNHLY and CDR2 as FYNNEI. V shed 8 bases and J shed 5 bases, with 12 bases lying between them. The CDR3 nucleotides read TGTGCCAGCGAGTCAACAGGGACTGAAGCTTTCTTT. It translates to CASESTGTEAFF. Drawing the rest from reference TRBV2 and TRBJ1-1, the complete variable domain is EPEVTQTPSHQVTQMGQEVILRCVPISNHLYFYWYRQILGQKVEFLVSFYNNEISEKSEIFDDQFSVERPDGSNFTLKIRSTKLEDSAMYFCASESTGTEAFFGQGTRLTVV.

The rearrangement joins TRBV27 to TRBJ2-7; TRBD2 matches 13 bases. The CDR3 length is 18 residues. Per germline, CDR1 MNHEY and CDR2 SMNVEV (reference sequence). V dropped 6 bases and J dropped 2; count of bases not matched to a gene: 13. CDR3 protein: CASRPTSGRALSTYEQYF. DNA for the CDR3: TGTGCCAGCAGGCCTACTAGCGGGAGGGCCCTTTCGACCTACGAGCAGTACTTC.

This clone was seen once. The rearrangement links TRBV6-5 to TRBJ2-7; no clear D. With 2 bases removed from V and 2 bases from J, the gap between germline ends came to 13 bases. This CDR3 spans 15 amino acids. Germline-derived CDR1 and CDR2 are MNHEY and SVGAGI. The CDR3 DNA reads as TGTGCCAGCAGTTACGGGCCAGGCCCTCCCTACGAGCAGTACTTC. The encoded protein is CASSYGPGPPYEQYF.

The sample holds one count of this clone. This chain uses TRBV7-2 with TRBJ2-6; TRBD1 agrees at 7 bases. Germline assignment: CDR1 SGHTA and CDR2 FQGNSA. The CDR3 loop spans 18 amino acids. Trimming took 4 bases from V and 2 from J; bases not matched to a gene: 11. The CDR3 spells CASSSRGNHLTGANVLTF. The CDR3 DNA follows: TGTGCCAGCAGCTCCAGGGGGAACCACCTTACTGGGGCCAACGTCCTGACTTTC. The full variable domain, with the rest looked up from reference TRBV7-2 and TRBJ2-6, is GAGVSQSPSNKVTEKGKDVELRCDPISGHTALYWYRQSLGQGLEFLIYFQGNSAPDKSGLPSDRFSAERTGGSVSTLTIQRTQQEDSAVYLCASSSRGNHLTGANVLTFGAGSRLTVL.